This T cell receptor beta chain was identified in a study of cytomegalovirus exposure and HLA in healthy donors. Findings of the study overall: Presence/absence analysis assumed near-uniform sequencing depth across donors. The study listed 150 to 200 cytomegalovirus-associated TCR beta chains.

13 Jbeta primers and 60 Vbeta primers were used for the PCR. Generated by immunoSEQ multiplex PCR, the TCRdb table keeps only in-frame clones and is missing some. The sample has about 160,000 clones; around four fifths are singletons. This clone was seen only once. What it recognizes is unknown. Trimming shortened V by 4 bases and J by 1 base, and 8 bases separated the two germline ends. The CDR3 extends over 13 amino acids. Per the germline V gene, CDR1 is SGDLS and CDR2 is YYNGEE. Sample: PBMCs. The origin of this receptor is a female donor in good health and CMV-seronegative. This chain uses TRBV9 with TRBJ1-1; a weak D match, TRBD1 (5 bases). The CDR3 DNA sequence: TGTGCCAGCAGCACCGGACAGAACACTGAAGCTTTCTTT. The encoded protein is CASSTGQNTEAFF.